The present TCR beta chain was sequenced within a study of blood T cell repertoires in COVID-19. About the research overall: T cells, B-cell-depleted T cells, or PBMCs provided the cDNA or gDNA that served as material.

Using immunoSEQ multiplex PCR, the repertoire was profiled, and TCRdb retains in-frame clones only, with some absent. The sample shows 75,000 to 90,000 clones, 90% of them seen only once. This CDR3 has 13 amino acids. Trimming left V 6 bases short and J 1 base short, with 12 bases between. Germline loops: CDR1 GTSNPN, CDR2 SVGIG (reference sequence). The rearrangement joins TRBV30 to TRBJ2-5; D perhaps matches TRBD1 (6 bases). The TCR was taken from a woman between 50 and 59 years old in a cohort sampled during active COVID-19. Specimen: peripheral blood. CDR3 loop: CACADSFQETQYF. CDR3 coding DNA: TGTGCCTGTGCGGACAGTTTCCAAGAGACCCAGTACTTC.